A selection of T cell receptor beta chains follows, all from one sample in a study of blood T cell repertoires in COVID-19. Repertoires were generated with immunoSEQ multiplex PCR, while TCRdb's copy carries only in-frame clones and drops some. The sample carries 200,000 to 250,000 clones, roughly nine tenths recorded once. Sample: peripheral blood. These receptor sequences come from a woman under 30 who had recovered from COVID-19. Each CDR3 is given with its conserved first and last residue. The order of the fields is V gene, clone size, D gene, J gene, CDR3 protein, CDR3 DNA. The D gene is left open where the match is weak. Size values are once, few and many counts, or a class for expanded clones, and some rows have none.

>TRBV27|once|TRBD2|TRBJ2-1
CASSLGLAAYNEQFF
TGTGCCAGCAGTTTAGGACTAGCGGCCTACAATGAGCAGTTCTTC
>TRBV6-1|NA|NA|TRBJ1-2
CASSEDSPPNYGYTF
TGTGCCAGCAGTGAAGACAGTCCTCCTAACTATGGCTACACCTTC
>TRBV3-1/TRBV3-2|NA|NA|TRBJ2-1
CASSQSSRGEQFF
TGTGCCAGCAGCCAAAGCAGTCGGGGAGAGCAGTTCTTC
>TRBV19|NA|NA|TRBJ1-2
CASSRGRGNYGYTF
TGTGCCAGTAGCCGAGGGAGGGGGAACTATGGCTACACCTTC
>TRBV6-2/TRBV6-3|NA|TRBD2|TRBJ2-1
CASSYPLAGVLVEQFF
TGTGCCAGCAGTTACCCACTAGCGGGAGTTTTGGTTGAGCAGTTCTTC
>TRBV2|NA|TRBD2|TRBJ2-5
CASTGTSGFQETQYF
TGTGCCAGCACTGGGACTAGCGGGTTTCAAGAGACCCAGTACTTC
>TRBV28|NA|NA|TRBJ1-1
CASSLRGGEYTEAFF
TGTGCCAGCAGTTTAAGGGGAGGGGAATACACTGAAGCTTTCTTT
>TRBV29-1|NA|TRBD1|TRBJ1-2
CSVAGETGSGTGYTF
TGCAGCGTTGCTGGAGAGACAGGGTCGGGGACTGGCTACACCTTC
>TRBV15|NA|TRBD1|TRBJ2-1
CATSRGRDRGLGEQFF
TGTGCCACCAGCAGAGGCCGGGACAGGGGGCTTGGTGAGCAGTTCTTC
>TRBV20-1|NA|NA|TRBJ2-7
CSAWGGFEQYF
TGCAGTGCCTGGGGGGGCTTCGAGCAGTACTTC
>TRBV7-6|NA|TRBD2|TRBJ2-5
CASSEGTSGARETQYF
TGTGCCAGCAGCGAGGGGACTAGCGGGGCCCGGGAGACCCAGTACTTC
>TRBV6-2/TRBV6-3|NA|NA|TRBJ2-7
CASSYGDIRGEQYF
TGTGCCAGCAGTTACGGGGATATCCGGGGCGAGCAGTACTTC
>TRBV6-1|few|NA|TRBJ2-7
CASSEFEAGPYEQYF
TGTGCCAGCAGTGAATTCGAGGCGGGACCCTACGAGCAGTACTTC
>TRBV2|NA|NA|TRBJ1-2
CASSEPGYGYTF
TGTGCCAGCAGTGAACCAGGCTACGGCTACACCTTC
>TRBV27|once|NA|TRBJ1-6
CASSLLGGNSPLHF
TGTGCCAGCAGTTTGTTAGGAGGCAATTCACCCCTCCACTTT